The clone carrying this TCR beta chain appeared once. The table came from immunoSEQ multiplex PCR; TCRdb's copy has only in-frame clones and leaves some out. This table holds roughly 100,000 clones, roughly 80% found once. The data derive from a study of blood T cell repertoires in COVID-19. V gave up 4 bases and J gave up 2 bases; unmatched junction bases: 4. Germline CDR1 and CDR2: SGDLS and YYNGEE. The CDR3 has 14 residues. The chain has TRBV9 and TRBJ2-5; 8 bases agree with TRBD1. What was sequenced was peripheral blood. The TCR was taken from a woman older than 75 with acute or convalescent COVID-19. CDR3 in DNA: TGTGCCAGCAGCAAACGGACAGGGCAAGAGACCCAGTACTTC. It codes for CASSKRTGQETQYF.